This T cell receptor (beta chain) was identified during a study of identifying expanded T cells in peripheral blood. General study points: Over around two and four weeks, about 15 and 19 clones changed, versus approximately 1.2 between replicates. Clone count variance between roughly 2-week samples rose with total template count.

Some clones are missing from TCRdb's copy, which holds only in-frame ones; the method was immunoSEQ multiplex PCR. In the table there are 60,000 to 65,000 clones, roughly four fifths of which are singletons. The CDR3 totals 17 residues. V lost 3 bases, J lost 7 bases, and 12 bases stayed unmatched. Germline V lookup: CDR1 SNHLY, CDR2 FYNNEI. With regard to this clone: Its antigen is unidentified.

During the collection period, no donor immune events like infections were recorded. The chain couples TRBV2 to TRBJ1-1; 12 bases line up with TRBD1. The receptor was derived from a person aged 18 to 70 in good health. Input material: blood. DNA of the CDR3: TGTGCCAGCAGTGACCCGGGGACAGGGGGCCGGAGAGGTGAAGCTTTCTTT. Amino acid sequence: CASSDPGTGGRRGEAFF.